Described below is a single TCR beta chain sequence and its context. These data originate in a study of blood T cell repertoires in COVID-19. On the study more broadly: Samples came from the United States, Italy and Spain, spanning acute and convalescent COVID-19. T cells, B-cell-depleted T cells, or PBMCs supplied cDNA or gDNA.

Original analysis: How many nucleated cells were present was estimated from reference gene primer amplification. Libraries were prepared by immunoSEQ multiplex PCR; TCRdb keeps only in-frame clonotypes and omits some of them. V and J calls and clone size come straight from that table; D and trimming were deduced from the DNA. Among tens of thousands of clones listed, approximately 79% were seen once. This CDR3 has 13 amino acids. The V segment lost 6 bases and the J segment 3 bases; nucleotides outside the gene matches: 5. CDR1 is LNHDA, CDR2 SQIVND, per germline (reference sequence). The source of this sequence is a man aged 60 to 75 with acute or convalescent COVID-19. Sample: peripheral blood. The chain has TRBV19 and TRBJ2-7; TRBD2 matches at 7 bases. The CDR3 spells CASSRGGGYEQYF. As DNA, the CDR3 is TGTGCCAGTAGCCGGGGCGGGGGCTACGAGCAGTACTTC. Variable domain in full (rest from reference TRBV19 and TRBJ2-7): DGGITQSPKYLFRKEGQNVTLSCEQNLNHDAMYWYRQDPGQGLRLIYYSQIVNDFQKGDIAEGYSVSREKKESFPLTVTSAQKNPTAFYLCASSRGGGYEQYFGPGTRLTVT.